This TCR beta chain emerged from a study of molecular identifiers for immune sequencing clone quantification. The CDR3 spans 15 residues. With 4 bases removed from V and 0 bases from J, the gap between germline ends came to 12 bases. TCRdb ran MiXCR on the PCR reads and lists one entry per CDR3 protein. Of hundreds of thousands of distinct CDR3 sequences detected, about 25% appear once; the ten largest clones hold roughly 0.83%. This chain joins TRBV12-3 or TRBV12-4 and TRBJ1-1, with a weak D call TRBD1 (5 bases). The TCR comes from a human donor in good health. Some libraries in this study had Jurkat cell RNA spiked in. The sample taken for sequencing was naive CD8+ T cells from blood, with Jurkat cell RNA spiked in. The subset denotes: FACS-sorted CD8+CD4-CCR7+CD45RA+ naive T cells. CDR3 sequence: CASSSYRLMNTEAFF. DNA of the CDR3: TGTGCCAGCAGTTCGTACAGGCTAATGAACACTGAAGCTTTCTTT.